The clone carrying this T cell receptor (beta chain) was found a few times. Germline lookup yields CDR1 SEHNR and CDR2 FQNEAQ (reference sequence). The J segment lost 3 bases and the V segment lost 1 base, leaving 4 bases of the junction unmatched. The CDR3 spans 15 residues. The data were obtained in a study of T cell repertoires in aging, cancer and after chemotherapy. Overall study: Paired samples before and after chemotherapy came from chronic lymphocytic leukemia patients on fludarabine- or bendamustine-based regimens.

Peripheral blood genomic DNA, not sorted cells or RNA, was the template. A mixed TRB-A/B primer pool amplified rearranged TRB by multiplex touch-down PCR. Via MiXCR, TCRdb re-called the multiplex PCR reads, giving one row per CDR3 protein. The data show roughly 850 distinct CDR3 sequences, roughly 25% seen once. V gene TRBV7-9 combines with J gene TRBJ2-7; 9 nucleotides agree with TRBD1. This clonotype originated in a human donor with a blood cancer. Sample: blood. The CDR3 protein is CASSLEGQGLYEQYF. CDR3 DNA: TGTGCCAGCAGCTTAGAGGGACAGGGCCTCTACGAGCAGTACTTC.